This T cell receptor beta chain derives from a study of cytomegalovirus exposure and HLA in healthy donors. The study's findings and limits: Sequencing depth roughly uniform across donors was assumed in presence/absence analyses. Researchers reported in a later analysis that a missense DCLRE1C variant was tied to TCR beta V- and J-gene trimming.

Both 60 Vbeta primers and 13 Jbeta primers went into the PCR. TCRdb keeps only in-frame clones here, not all; method: immunoSEQ multiplex PCR. The top ten hold 2.9% of the sample, which has about 200,000 clones, more than 80% seen once. Comments on this clone: Its target is unknown.

This clonotype originated in a man aged 25-45 years in good health and CMV-seronegative. Sequences were obtained from PBMCs.

Here the CDR3 reads CASSQEGGQGYEQYF. CDR3 in DNA: TGCGCCAGCAGCCAAGAGGGGGGACAGGGCTACGAGCAGTACTTC. The chain couples TRBV4-3 to TRBJ2-7; TRBD1 matches at 9 bases. The CDR3 totals 15 residues. The germline V gene has CDR1 LGHNA and CDR2 YSLEER. Losses at the gene ends were 0 bases for V and 3 bases for J; bases not matched to a gene: 3.